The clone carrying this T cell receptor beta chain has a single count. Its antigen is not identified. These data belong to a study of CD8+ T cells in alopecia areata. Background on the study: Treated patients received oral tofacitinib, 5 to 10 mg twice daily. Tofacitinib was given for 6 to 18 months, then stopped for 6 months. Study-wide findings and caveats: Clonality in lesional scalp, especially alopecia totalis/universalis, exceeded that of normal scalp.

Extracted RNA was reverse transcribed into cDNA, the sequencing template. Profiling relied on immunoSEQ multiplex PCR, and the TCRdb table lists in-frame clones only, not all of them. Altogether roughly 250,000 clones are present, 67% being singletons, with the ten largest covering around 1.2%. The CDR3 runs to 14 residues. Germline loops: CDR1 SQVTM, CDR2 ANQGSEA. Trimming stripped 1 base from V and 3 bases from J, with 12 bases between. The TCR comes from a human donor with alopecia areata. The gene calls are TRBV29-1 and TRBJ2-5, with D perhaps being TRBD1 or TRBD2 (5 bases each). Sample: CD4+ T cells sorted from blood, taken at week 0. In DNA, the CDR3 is TGCAGCGTTGAAGGGGGCTGGGGGAAAGAGACCCAGTACTTC. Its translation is CSVEGGWGKETQYF.